The T cell receptor beta chain under discussion was sequenced for a study of shared clonotypes between healthy human individuals. CD45RO negativity and positive selection for CCR7 defined naive CD8 cells, a population that excluded terminally differentiated effector memory CD45RA+ cells. The donor cohort consisted entirely of Caucasian adults residing in Nashville, Tennessee. The germline gives CDR1 SEHNR, CDR2 FQNEAQ (reference sequence). The CDR3 consists of 18 residues. Trimming removed 4 bases from V and 8 bases from J, with 27 bases in between. Study-wide findings and caveats: Shared clonotypes: 4.5% to 6% naive CD4, roughly 3.8% naive CD8, around 2.4% memory CD4, 0.4% memory CD8. Among donors, the sharing of clonotypes was expected to be influenced by sequencing depth.

The repertoire was sequenced with immunoSEQ multiplex PCR; TCRdb's copy has only in-frame clones and lacks some. The sample lists fewer than 1 million clones, about 97% seen once, with about 0.21% in the top ten. About this clone itself: Its antigen remains unknown.

The sample was naive CD8+ T cells sorted from blood. V and J are TRBV7-9 and TRBJ2-1, with D possibly TRBD2 on 7 matching bases. The clonotype originates from a man aged 30-40 years in good health. CDR3 loop: CASSSPRGAGRDYDEQFF. CDR3 DNA: TGTGCCAGCAGCTCCCCCCGGGGGGCGGGACGTGATTATGATGAGCAGTTCTTC.